The 9 T cell receptor beta chains presented below share a single source sample, sequenced in a study of regulatory and conventional T cells in RAG deficiency. Here immunoSEQ multiplex PCR was the method, and the copy in TCRdb shows in-frame clones only, minus some. Of just over 30,000 clones in the sample, about 96% were seen once. The sorted conventional CD4+ T cells were CD25-low and CD127-high, with genomic DNA sequenced. These data also featured in a second study, about regulatory T cells. From that study: The primer mix had 52 TRBV and 13 TRBJ primers.

The sample comprised CD25- CD4+ T cells sorted from blood. The receptors were sampled from a human donor in good health.

This rearrangement joins TRBV27 to TRBJ2-4, with unresolved D. The germline V gene encodes CDR1 MNHEY and CDR2 SMNVEV (reference sequence). V lost 4 bases and J 1 base, leaving 8 bases between the germline ends. This CDR3 is built from 14 residues. Here the CDR3 DNA reads TGTGCCAGCAGTTCCCTCGGGGCCAAAAACATTCAGTACTTC. Its protein is CASSSLGAKNIQYF.

V is TRBV19 and J is TRBJ2-1, with no clear D. The CDR3 consists of 15 residues. Germline V CDR1 and CDR2: LNHDA, SQIVND (reference sequence). Trimming took off 1 base at V and 8 bases at J, with 15 bases between the two ends. CDR3 protein: CASSIGVFRLYEQFF. The CDR3 DNA follows: TGTGCCAGTAGTATAGGGGTCTTTCGACTCTATGAGCAGTTCTTC.

V and J are TRBV19 and TRBJ1-6, with D maybe TRBD1 (6 bases). Germline assignment: CDR1 LNHDA and CDR2 SQIVND (reference sequence). The V end was cut by 4 bases, the J end by 1 base, with 11 bases between. The CDR3 sequence is 16 residues long. The CDR3 is CASSKGGRSYNSPLHF. The CDR3 region has the DNA TGTGCCAGTAGTAAAGGGGGAAGATCCTATAATTCACCCCTCCACTTT.

This rearrangement joins TRBV30 to TRBJ1-5; D remains unclear. The ends were cut back, 4 bases at V and 1 base at J, with 8 bases in the middle. The CDR3 sequence is 13 residues long. From germline, CDR1 is GTSNPN and CDR2 SVGIG (reference sequence). This chain's CDR3 is CAWTAGSNQPQHF. In nucleotides, the CDR3 is TGTGCCTGGACCGCGGGGAGCAATCAGCCCCAGCATTTT.

CDR3 sequence: CASSEQGVDQPQHF. Here the CDR3 DNA reads TGTGCCAGCAGTGAACAGGGGGTAGATCAGCCCCAGCATTTT. The V and J genes are TRBV2 and TRBJ1-5; 7 nucleotides agree with TRBD1. CDR3 length: 14 amino acids. V trimming: 2 bases; J trimming: 5 bases; junction bases outside the gene matches: 3. Germline CDR1 SNHLY, CDR2 FYNNEI.

Written as DNA, the CDR3 is TGTGCCAGCAGTGACCGGGGAAAAGGGCTCTATGGCTACACCTTC. It codes for CASSDRGKGLYGYTF. The chain employs TRBV6-1 and TRBJ1-2; no firm D call. V lost 3 bases and J lost 4, with 15 bases in between. This CDR3 has 15 residues. Germline V gene data show CDR1 as MNHNS and CDR2 as SASEGT.

This chain uses TRBV4-3 with TRBJ1-1; TRBD1 matches 9 bases. The germline CDR1 and CDR2 sequences are LGHNA and YSLEER. This CDR3 has 17 residues. V shed 0 bases, J shed 2 bases, and the junction held 7 bases outside the gene matches. Here the CDR3 DNA reads TGCGCCAGCAGCCAAGACTTACAGACAGGGGGAAACACTGAAGCTTTCTTT. It translates to CASSQDLQTGGNTEAFF.

The chain is built from TRBV30 and TRBJ2-3, with D tentatively TRBD1 (5 bases). CDR3 length: 14 amino acids. The germline V gene has CDR1 GTSNPN and CDR2 SVGIG (reference sequence). The germline V and J ends were trimmed by 1 base and 3 bases, with 11 bases remaining between them. Written as DNA, the CDR3 is TGTGCCTGGAGTGGGTGGGGCTTTACAGATACGCAGTATTTT. This translates into CAWSGWGFTDTQYF.

The genes are TRBV27 and TRBJ2-5; 14 nucleotides agree with TRBD2. The V segment lost 5 bases and the J segment 2 bases; nucleotides outside the gene matches: 4. Germline CDR1 reads MNHEY; CDR2 reads SMNVEV (reference sequence). CDR3 size: 16 residues. CDR3 residues: CASSPRLAGGQETQYF. The CDR3, as DNA: TGTGCCAGCAGTCCCAGACTAGCGGGAGGGCAAGAGACCCAGTACTTC.